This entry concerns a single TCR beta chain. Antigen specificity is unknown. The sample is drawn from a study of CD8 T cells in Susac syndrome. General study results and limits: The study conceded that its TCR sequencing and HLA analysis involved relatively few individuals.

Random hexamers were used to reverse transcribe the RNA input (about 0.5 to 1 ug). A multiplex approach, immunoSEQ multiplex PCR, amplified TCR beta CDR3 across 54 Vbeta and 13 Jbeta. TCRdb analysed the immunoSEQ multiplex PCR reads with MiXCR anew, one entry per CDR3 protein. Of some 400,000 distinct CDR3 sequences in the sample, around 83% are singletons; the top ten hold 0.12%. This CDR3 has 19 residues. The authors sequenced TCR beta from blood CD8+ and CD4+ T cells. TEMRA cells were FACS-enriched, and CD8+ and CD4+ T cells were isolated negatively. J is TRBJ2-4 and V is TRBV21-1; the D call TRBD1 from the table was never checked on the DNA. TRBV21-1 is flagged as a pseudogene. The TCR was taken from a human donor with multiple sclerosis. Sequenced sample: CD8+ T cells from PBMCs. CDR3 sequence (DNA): TGTGCCAGCAGCAACCGGGACGGGGATTTGAATCTAGCCAAAAACATTCAGTACTTC. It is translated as CASSNRDGDLNLAKNIQYF.